This T cell receptor beta chain was found in a study of T cells in Graves' hyperthyroidism and ophthalmopathy. General observations from the study: Blood shared most expanded thyroid clonotypes above 0.001.

Ten or more counts support this clonotype. Its antigen is unknown. Amplification yielded TCR beta CDR3 regions, with RNA transcripts as the source. HTBI primers were the set used in a first-round RT-PCR of the TCR CDR3. Each CDR3 protein gets one entry after TCRdb re-called the multiplex PCR reads with MiXCR. The table shows hundreds of thousands of distinct CDR3 sequences, with approximately 13% occurring only once. Graves' hyperthyroidism is called stable when ophthalmopathy does not progress within 18 months. Patients were excluded because of uncontrolled infection, other autoimmune disease, pregnancy or lactation. V gave up 3 bases and J gave up 11 bases, with 12 bases separating them. The CDR3 extends over 12 amino acids. Germline V gene sequence: CDR1 SGHRS, CDR2 YFSETQ.

This TCR derives from a woman aged 18-29 years with Graves' hyperthyroidism. Sequences were obtained from blood. The J gene is TRBJ2-1, the V gene TRBV5-1; D might be TRBD1 or TRBD2, each matching 6 bases. The CDR3: CASSSEGVQQFF. The CDR3 coding sequence is TGCGCCAGCAGCTCGGAGGGGGTACAGCAGTTCTTC. Full variable domain (remainder filled in from reference TRBV5-1 and TRBJ2-1): KAGVTQTPRYLIKTRGQQVTLSCSPISGHRSVSWYQQTPGQGLQFLFEYFSETQRNKGNFPGRFSGRQFSNSRSEMNVSTLELGDSALYLCASSSEGVQQFFGPGTRLTVL.